This T cell receptor (beta chain) appears in the sequencing data of a study of T cells in Graves' hyperthyroidism and ophthalmopathy. In the study overall: Once the initial diagnosis was made, peripheral blood was obtained before any treatment. Study observations and caveats: The model predicted ophthalmopathy a median approximately 6 months before onset.

The CDR3 has 16 amino acids. CDR1 is SNHLY, CDR2 FYNNEI, per germline. J was trimmed by 2 bases and V by 8 bases; bases with no gene match: 8. As to this clonotype: The target antigen is unknown.

Amplified regions were TCR beta CDR3 sequences from RNA transcripts. A set of HTBI primers served as the primers for a first-round RT-PCR of the TCR CDR3. TCRdb independently ran MiXCR on the multiplex PCR reads; one entry per CDR3 protein. The sample shows about 300,000 distinct CDR3 sequences, about 19% of them seen only once. Specimen: blood. The V and J genes are TRBV2 and TRBJ2-4, with 11 positions matching TRBD1. The receptor comes from a man in his fifties with Graves' ophthalmopathy. CDR3 loop: CASGTGTGGPKNIQYF. The CDR3, as DNA: TGTGCCAGCGGAACCGGGACAGGGGGTCCCAAAAACATTCAGTACTTC.